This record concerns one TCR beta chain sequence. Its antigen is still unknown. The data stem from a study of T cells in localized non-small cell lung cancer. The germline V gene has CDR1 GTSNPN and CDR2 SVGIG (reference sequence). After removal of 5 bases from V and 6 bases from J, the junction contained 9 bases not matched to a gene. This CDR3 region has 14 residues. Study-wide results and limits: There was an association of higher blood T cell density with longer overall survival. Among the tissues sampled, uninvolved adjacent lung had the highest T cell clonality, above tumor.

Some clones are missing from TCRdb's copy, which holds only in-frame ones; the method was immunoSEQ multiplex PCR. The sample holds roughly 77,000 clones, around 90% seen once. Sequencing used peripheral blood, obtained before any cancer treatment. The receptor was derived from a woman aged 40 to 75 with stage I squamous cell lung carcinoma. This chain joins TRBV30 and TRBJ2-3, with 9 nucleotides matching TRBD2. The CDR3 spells CAWDRTSAADTQYF. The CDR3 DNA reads TGTGCCTGGGATCGGACTAGCGCCGCCGATACGCAGTATTTT.